These T cell receptor beta chains were read from a single sample in a study of blood T cell repertoires in COVID-19. Repertoires were generated with immunoSEQ multiplex PCR, while TCRdb's copy carries only in-frame clones and drops some. The sample holds approximately 210,000 clones; approximately 86% are singletons and the top ten take approximately 0.99%. The specimen was peripheral blood. These receptors were obtained from a man between 60 and 75 years old with COVID-19, enrolled during active disease. The CDR3 runs from the conserved cysteine through the conserved F or W. A D gene is named only where the DNA matches it firmly. The listing skips clone size in some rows; elsewhere it reads once, few, many or a size class.

CASSLRGDYGYTF	TGTGCCAGCAGTCTCAGGGGCGACTATGGCTACACCTTC	TRBV27	TRBJ1-2	-	-
CASSFSRVYNEQFF	TGTGCCAGCAGTTTTTCACGGGTCTACAATGAGCAGTTCTTC	TRBV27	TRBJ2-1	-	-
CASSYGRRQPQHF	TGTGCCAGCAGTTACGGGAGACGCCAGCCCCAGCATTTT	TRBV6-5	TRBJ1-5	few	-
CASSLATISKGYTF	TGCGCCAGCAGCTTGGCGACAATAAGCAAGGGCTACACCTTC	TRBV5-1	TRBJ1-2	-	-
CAWDRQGNQPQHF	TGTGCCTGGGATAGACAGGGTAATCAGCCCCAGCATTTT	TRBV30	TRBJ1-5	-	TRBD1
CASSYGAGGTQYF	TGTGCCAGCAGTTACGGGGCAGGGGGGACCCAGTACTTC	TRBV27	TRBJ2-5	-	TRBD1
CASSWTVPDTGELFF	TGCGCCAGCAGCTGGACAGTCCCCGACACCGGGGAGCTGTTTTTT	TRBV5-1	TRBJ2-2	-	-
CASSQLAGKGNTIYF	TGTGCCAGCAGCCAACTCGCGGGAAAGGGAAACACCATATATTTT	TRBV3-1/TRBV3-2	TRBJ1-3	-	-
CAWSRGGNTEAFF	TGTGCCTGGAGTAGAGGGGGCAACACTGAAGCTTTCTTT	TRBV30	TRBJ1-1	-	TRBD1
CASSYGTGRRETQYF	TGTGCCAGCAGTTACGGGACAGGTCGTCGGGAGACCCAGTACTTC	TRBV6-5	TRBJ2-5	-	TRBD1
CASSKGWGVEEKLFF	TGTGCCAGCAGCAAGGGTTGGGGGGTTGAGGAAAAACTGTTTTTT	TRBV21-1	TRBJ1-4	-	-
CASSQGGRGGSPLHF	TGTGCCAGCAGCCAGGGCGGCAGGGGAGGGTCACCCCTCCACTTT	TRBV7-3	TRBJ1-6	-	-
CASSSSTEAYSNQPQHF	TGTGCCAGCAGTTCCTCGACAGAAGCTTATAGCAATCAGCCCCAGCATTTT	TRBV28	TRBJ1-5	-	-
CASSVGQGTYNEQFF	TGTGCCAGCAGCGTAGGCCAGGGGACCTACAATGAGCAGTTCTTC	TRBV9	TRBJ2-1	-	-
CAWSSGGSTDTQYF	TGTGCCTGGAGTAGCGGCGGGAGCACAGATACGCAGTATTTT	TRBV30	TRBJ2-3	-	-
CASSLSGMMDYGYTF	TGTGCCAGCAGCTTATCGGGGATGATGGACTATGGCTACACCTTC	TRBV5-5	TRBJ1-2	-	-
CASSQANLDGYTF	TGTGCCAGCAGCCAAGCGAATCTAGATGGCTACACCTTC	TRBV3-1/TRBV3-2	TRBJ1-2	-	-
CASSRPDRSTGELFF	TGCGCCAGCAGCCGACCGGACAGATCCACCGGGGAGCTGTTTTTT	TRBV5-1	TRBJ2-2	-	-
CASSLGQGNTIYF	TGCGCCAGCAGCTTGGGGCAGGGGAACACCATATATTTT	TRBV5-1	TRBJ1-3	-	-
CAWSPGQPSGYTF	TGTGCCTGGAGTCCAGGACAGCCGTCTGGCTACACCTTC	TRBV30	TRBJ1-2	-	-
CASSLGGGVQETQYF	TGTGCCAGCAGCTTGGGCGGAGGGGTCCAAGAGACCCAGTACTTC	TRBV7-2	TRBJ2-5	-	-
CASSLGVAGYNEQFF	TGTGCCAGCAGCCTCGGGGTAGCGGGTTACAATGAGCAGTTCTTC	TRBV5-6	TRBJ2-1	-	TRBD2
CASSKAVGTEERTTYEQYF	TGTGCCAGCAGCAAAGCCGTTGGGACAGAAGAAAGAACAACCTACGAGCAGTACTTC	TRBV21-1	TRBJ2-7	-	-
CASNPGTGDTEAFF	TGTGCCAGCAACCCCGGGACAGGGGACACTGAAGCTTTCTTT	TRBV6-5	TRBJ1-1	-	TRBD1
CSAAGSYGWGYTF	TGCAGCGCTGCTGGGAGCTACGGTTGGGGCTACACCTTC	TRBV29-1	TRBJ1-2	-	-
CASSSADRPNEQFF	TGTGCCAGCAGTTCCGCGGACAGGCCCAATGAGCAGTTCTTC	TRBV6-2/TRBV6-3	TRBJ2-1	-	TRBD1
CASSARRTGTDSPLHF	TGTGCCAGCAGCGCTAGGCGGACAGGGACAGATTCACCCCTCCACTTT	TRBV7-9	TRBJ1-6	few	TRBD1
CASRAQTGSNYGYTF	TGTGCCAGTAGGGCACAGACAGGATCTAACTATGGCTACACCTTC	TRBV19	TRBJ1-2	-	-
CASSLAEGEAFF	TGTGCCAGCAGCTTAGCGGAGGGGGAAGCTTTCTTT	TRBV7-2	TRBJ1-1	-	-
CASRPDSTQPQHF	TGTGCCAGCAGACCGGACAGTACTCAGCCCCAGCATTTT	TRBV7-2	TRBJ1-5	-	-
CASSQRMGLAGVGTQYF	TGTGCCAGCAGTCAGCGTATGGGACTAGCGGGAGTGGGGACGCAGTATTTT	TRBV27	TRBJ2-3	-	TRBD2